The text below deals with one T cell receptor beta chain. Its specificity is unknown. The CDR3 does not end in the conserved phenylalanine or tryptophan, so this is likely a read error. Germline V lookup: CDR1 SGHKS, CDR2 YYEKEE (reference sequence). This CDR3 contains 15 residues. The V and J ends lost 6 bases and 5 bases respectively, with 20 bases between them. The sample comes from a study of human T cells and chemical hapten exposure. Time point reported: patch test 2, 6 weeks after DPC sensitization. Stated treatment: therapeutic diphenylcyclopropenone sensitization with weekly scalp DPC. Venepuncture was done earlier than the placement of each patch test. Broader study findings: Following DPC sensitization, TCRs present above 1 in 1000 frequency showed no change.

MiXCR, run by TCRdb on the RACE reads, gives a single entry per CDR3 protein. Of some 100,000 distinct CDR3 sequences listed, around 9.3% are singletons. This TCR derives from a woman aged 40 to 55 with alopecia areata. Some clones in this sample may be carry-over from other donors' samples. The V gene is TRBV5-5, the J gene TRBJ1-1, with D possibly TRBD1 on 6 matching bases. This specimen was whole blood, taken in connection with sensitization to the hapten diphenylcyclopropenone (DPC). Here the CDR3 reads CASIELGRGVTEAFI. Written as DNA, the CDR3 is TGTGCCAGCATCGAGCTCGGCAGGGGTGTTACTGAAGCTTTCATT.